This T cell receptor (beta chain) was captured in a study of brain T cells in children with intractable seizures. Points from the study as a whole: Patients' HCMV serostatus was unknown; virus specificity rests on CDR3 similarity alone.

Using immunoSEQ multiplex PCR, the repertoire was profiled, and TCRdb retains in-frame clones only, with some absent. The repertoire holds under 150,000 clones, with 85% to 95% as singletons. The germline V gene encodes CDR1 SGHRS and CDR2 YFSETQ. Trimming removed 0 bases from V and 5 bases from J, with 12 bases in between. CDR3 length: 14 amino acids. About this clone: Its antigen is unidentified.

Sequenced here: peripheral blood, sampled at surgery. This sequence was found in a boy under three years old with hemimegalencephaly and intractable seizures. The rearrangement joins TRBV5-1 to TRBJ2-7; tentative D call: TRBD2 (5 bases). The CDR3 spells CASSLVVGNHEQYF. The CDR3 DNA is TGCGCCAGCAGCTTGGTAGTCGGGAACCACGAGCAGTACTTC.